This passage covers 29 T cell receptor beta chains from one sample sequenced in a study of T-cell memory formation after mild COVID-19. One entry per CDR3 protein, called by TCRdb with MiXCR from the 5' RACE reads. The repertoire holds around 340,000 distinct CDR3 sequences, roughly an eighth seen once, with approximately 22% in the top ten. Sequenced material: PBMCs or a T cell subset sorted from them (not recorded which). The receptors stem from a man younger than 35 who had mild COVID-19 (a few samples of this study predate the infection). Cell type and time point are not known.

The chain uses TRBV2 and TRBJ2-7; TRBD1 matches 7 bases. The CDR3 runs to 15 residues. CDR1 and CDR2 (germline): SNHLY, FYNNEI. Germline trimming cut 7 bases from V and 2 bases from J; bases unmatched to any gene: 11. The CDR3, as DNA: TGTGCCAGCATCCCGGGACAGAGAGTCCCCTACGAGCAGTACGTC. Translating gives CASIPGQRVPYEQYV.

The rearrangement uses TRBV5-5 and TRBJ1-2; possibly TRBD1 for D (6 bases). V lost 0 bases, J lost 4 bases, and 16 bases lay in between. The CDR3 consists of 16 residues. The V gene's germline CDR1 is SGHKS and CDR2 YYEKEE (reference sequence). The CDR3 region is CASSLAPGAPGYGYTF. The CDR3 DNA sequence: TGTGCCAGCAGCTTGGCCCCAGGGGCCCCAGGCTATGGCTACACCTTC.

This clonotype was recorded many times. The chain joins TRBV5-1 to TRBJ2-7, with a tentative D call TRBD2 (5 bases). Germline V gene lookup returns CDR1 SGHRS and CDR2 YFSETQ. Trimming stripped 4 bases from V and 3 bases from J, with 14 bases between. This CDR3 region has 14 residues. CDR3 DNA sequence: TGCGCCAGCAGCGGCGGGCAGGTGATCTACGAGCAGTACTTC. It translates to CASSGGQVIYEQYF.

The V gene is TRBV5-1, the J gene TRBJ1-1, with 8 bases matching TRBD1. Losses at the gene ends were 0 bases for V and 5 bases for J; bases not matched to a gene: 9. The CDR3 is 16 amino acids. From germline, CDR1 is SGHRS and CDR2 YFSETQ. CDR3 nucleotides: TGCGCCAGCAGCTTGGACCCGGACAGGGAATTGACTGAAGCTTTCTTT. It encodes CASSLDPDRELTEAFF.

This clonotype was counted between two and nine times. V and J are TRBV15 and TRBJ2-7; no clear D gene. Germline lookup yields CDR1 LNHNV and CDR2 YYDKDF (reference sequence). There are 14 residues in the CDR3. V was cut by 3 bases and J by 2 bases, with 11 bases left in between. CDR3 sequence (DNA): TGTGCCACCAGCAGGCCTGGGCAGACCTACGAGCAGTACTTC. Its translation is CATSRPGQTYEQYF.

In its sample, this clonotype was seen a few times. The V gene is TRBV3-1, the J gene TRBJ2-2; tentatively, D is TRBD1 (5 bases). Germline CDR1 and CDR2: LGHDT and YNNKEL (reference sequence). CDR3 size: 15 residues. V was clipped by 4 bases and J by 3 bases, with 12 bases between them. CDR3 residues: CASSLRGADTGELFF. As DNA, the CDR3 is TGTGCCAGCAGCCTAAGGGGCGCGGACACCGGGGAGCTGTTTTTT.

Only a few counts were recorded for this clonotype. The chain uses TRBV6-5 and TRBJ1-6; TRBD1 agrees at 7 bases. CDR3 size: 15 residues. Germline CDR1 and CDR2: MNHEY and SVGAGI. The V and J ends lost 7 bases and 5 bases, in that order; junction bases with no gene match: 8. The CDR3 bases are TGTGCCAGCAAGGGACAGCGCATCGATAATTCACCCCTCCACTTT. Translation: CASKGQRIDNSPLHF.

This clonotype was found many times. V and J are TRBV27 and TRBJ1-6; D is unresolved. Trimming pared 6 bases from V and 10 bases from J, leaving 13 bases between. The CDR3 totals 13 residues. Per the germline V gene, CDR1 is MNHEY and CDR2 is SMNVEV (reference sequence). The CDR3 loop is CASSPQSYSPLHF. CDR3 nucleotide sequence: TGTGCCAGCAGCCCCCAGTCTTACTCACCCCTCCACTTT.

In DNA form, the CDR3 reads TGTGCCAGCAGTTACTCCGTGACAGGCTCGGGCGAGCAGTACTTC. Protein sequence: CASSYSVTGSGEQYF. The chain is built from TRBV6-6 and TRBJ2-7; TRBD1 might be the D (6 bases). Per germline, CDR1 MNHNY and CDR2 SVGAGI (reference sequence). This CDR3 contains 15 residues. V lost 0 bases, J lost 6 bases, and 15 bases lay in between.

The V gene is TRBV5-5, the J gene TRBJ2-1, with 7 bases that match TRBD2. Germline V gives CDR1 SGHKS, CDR2 YYEKEE (reference sequence). Trimming cost V 6 bases and J 8 bases; bases outside gene matches: 14. The CDR3 is 15 residues long. In DNA, the CDR3 is TGTGCCAGCATCCCGGGGGGTGGGGTTTTGGATGAGCAGTTCTTC. Translation gives CASIPGGGVLDEQFF.

This clonotype occurred many times. J is TRBJ2-7 and V is TRBV4-3; the D gene could be TRBD1 or TRBD2 (5 bases each). Germline CDR1 reads LGHNA; CDR2 reads YSLEER. The V and J ends lost 4 bases and 6 bases respectively, with 13 bases between them. CDR3 size: 13 residues. The CDR3: CASSPLGGTEQYF. The CDR3 DNA reads TGCGCCAGCAGCCCCCTGGGTGGGACCGAGCAGTACTTC.

This chain links TRBV6-5 with TRBJ1-2; D may be TRBD1 (6 bases). CDR3 size: 15 residues. In germline, CDR1 is MNHEY, CDR2 SVGAGI. V lost 8 bases to trimming and J lost 4 bases, with 20 bases between them. CDR3 DNA: TGTGCCAGCTCACGCCAACCTGGGACACCCTATGGCTACACCTTC. Encoded protein: CASSRQPGTPYGYTF.

This clonotype was detected only a few times. The V gene is TRBV6-5, the J gene TRBJ2-1, with a tentative D call TRBD1 (5 bases). The CDR3 has 11 amino acids. Germline CDR1 MNHEY, CDR2 SVGAGI. Between the trimmed V and J ends, which lost 7 bases and 7 bases, there was a span of 8 bases. This chain's CDR3 is CASIAGNEQFF. The DNA for the CDR3 is TGTGCCAGCATCGCAGGGAATGAGCAGTTCTTC.

The J gene is TRBJ2-7, the V gene TRBV11-1; 8 bases are shared with TRBD1. The trim removed 5 bases at V and 4 bases at J, leaving 7 bases unmatched. The CDR3 runs 14 residues. CDR1 and CDR2 (germline): SGHAT, FQDESV (reference sequence). The CDR3, as DNA: TGTGCCAGCAGCCGAGCAGGGGGCCAGTACGAGCAGTACTTC. As protein: CASSRAGGQYEQYF.

The chain links TRBV6-5 to TRBJ2-5; 11 bases match TRBD2. Germline assignment: CDR1 MNHEY and CDR2 SVGAGI. After removal of 0 bases from V and 2 bases from J, the junction contained 5 bases not matched to a gene. The CDR3 sequence is 17 residues long. CDR3 amino acids: CASSYSPRLAGQETQYF. The CDR3 DNA reads TGTGCCAGCAGTTACTCACCTCGACTAGCGGGGCAAGAGACCCAGTACTTC.

CDR3 residues: CATSGGVGYEQYV. The CDR3 nucleotides are TGTGCCACCAGCGGAGGGGTGGGTTACGAGCAGTACGTC. The gene calls are TRBV15 and TRBJ2-7; the D gene is possibly TRBD2 (6 bases). The germline gives CDR1 LNHNV, CDR2 YYDKDF (reference sequence). This CDR3 contains 13 residues. Trimming removed 5 bases from V and 4 bases from J, with 12 bases in between.

Many counts were recorded for this clonotype. The V call is TRBV6-5, the J call TRBJ1-1; D is uncertain. The CDR3 length is 15 residues. Trimming stripped 0 bases from V and 0 bases from J, with 8 bases between. Germline V gives CDR1 MNHEY, CDR2 SVGAGI. The CDR3 nucleotides are TGTGCCAGCAGTTACTCGTCGGGGTTGAACACTGAAGCTTTCTTT. This translates into CASSYSSGLNTEAFF.

V gene TRBV3-1 combines with J gene TRBJ1-6, with a weak D call TRBD1 (6 bases). V dropped 8 bases and J dropped 12 bases, with 17 bases sitting between them. Germline V gene data show CDR1 as LGHDT and CDR2 as YNNKEL (reference sequence). The CDR3 contains 13 residues. This chain's CDR3 is CASVSHRDEPLHF. The CDR3 DNA follows: TGTGCCAGCGTCTCTCACAGGGATGAACCCCTCCACTTT.

In this sample, this clonotype turned up a few times. This chain joins TRBV4-2 and TRBJ2-2; the match to TRBD1 covers 7 bases. The CDR3 spans 15 residues. The ends lost 1 base at V and 6 bases at J; junction bases unmatched: 5. Germline V gene lookup returns CDR1 LGHNA and CDR2 YNFKEQ. The CDR3 protein is CASSQGHRGAGELFF. CDR3 bases: TGTGCCAGCAGCCAAGGTCACAGGGGCGCCGGGGAGCTGTTTTTT.

This chain joins TRBV29-1 and TRBJ2-2; TRBD1 agrees at 7 bases. CDR3 length: 14 amino acids. Germline trimming cut 6 bases from V and 5 bases from J; bases unmatched to any gene: 9. From germline, CDR1 is SQVTM and CDR2 ANQGSEA. The CDR3 protein is CSVLSGTDTGELFF. The CDR3 coding sequence is TGCAGCGTCCTCTCCGGGACAGATACCGGGGAGCTGTTTTTT.

J is TRBJ2-7 and V is TRBV5-1; D is uncertain. This CDR3 is built from 13 residues. Germline assignment: CDR1 SGHRS and CDR2 YFSETQ. V lost 0 bases, J lost 3 bases, and 7 bases lay in between. In nucleotides, the CDR3 is TGCGCCAGCAGCTTGGTCAGGAACTACGAGCAGTACTTC. Translating gives CASSLVRNYEQYF. The full variable domain, completed using reference TRBV5-1 and TRBJ2-7, is KAGVTQTPRYLIKTRGQQVTLSCSPISGHRSVSWYQQTPGQGLQFLFEYFSETQRNKGNFPGRFSGRQFSNSRSEMNVSTLELGDSALYLCASSLVRNYEQYFGPGTRLTVT.

The rearrangement uses TRBV7-9 and TRBJ1-3; the D gene is possibly TRBD1 (5 bases). Germline loops: CDR1 SEHNR, CDR2 FQNEAQ (reference sequence). Trimming left V 5 bases short and J 0 bases short, with 8 bases between. The CDR3 has 14 amino acids. This CDR3 is CASSRDGSGNTIYF. The CDR3 bases are TGTGCCAGCAGCCGGGACGGCTCTGGAAACACCATATATTTT. The entire variable domain, with the rest obtained from reference TRBV7-9 and TRBJ1-3, is as follows: DTGVSQNPRHKITKRGQNVTFRCDPISEHNRLYWYRQTLGQGPEFLTYFQNEAQLEKSRLLSDRFSAERPKGSFSTLEIQRTEQGDSAMYLCASSRDGSGNTIYFGEGSWLTVV.

CDR3 DNA: TGTGCCAGCAGCCGGATAGAGGCGGGGGAGACCCAGTACTTC. As protein: CASSRIEAGETQYF. The rearrangement links TRBV11-2 to TRBJ2-5; D perhaps matches TRBD2 (6 bases). Germline V CDR1 and CDR2: SGHAT, FQNNGV. The CDR3 sequence is 14 residues long. V was trimmed by 5 bases and J by 5 bases, leaving 15 bases between them.

The table lists this clonotype with a few counts. The chain employs TRBV24-1 and TRBJ2-1, with a tentative D call TRBD1 (6 bases). Germline values: CDR1 KGHDR, CDR2 SFDVKD. There are 15 residues in the CDR3. V lost 4 bases to trimming and J lost 8 bases, with 17 bases between them. For the CDR3, the DNA is TGTGCCACCAGTGACCCTGGACAGACCATGGATGAGCAGTTCTTC. This gives the protein CATSDPGQTMDEQFF.

Only a few counts were recorded for this clonotype. The chain combines TRBV5-1 with TRBJ1-2; D may be TRBD1 (6 bases). Looked up from germline, CDR1 is SGHRS and CDR2 is YFSETQ. V lost 0 bases, J lost 4 bases, and 13 bases lay in between. This CDR3 contains 15 residues. The CDR3 DNA reads TGCGCCAGCAGCTTGGAGGGGGGCGCCGGCTATGGCTACACCTTC. Its protein is CASSLEGGAGYGYTF.

CDR3 nucleotide sequence: TGTGCCAGCAACCCGGGGCAAGTAGGTCAGCCCCAGCATTTT. Amino acids: CASNPGQVGQPQHF. The chain uses TRBV6-6 and TRBJ1-5; possibly TRBD1 for D (5 bases). The CDR3 has 14 residues. V shed 7 bases and J shed 6 bases, with 16 bases lying between them. CDR1 is MNHNY and CDR2 is SVGAGI in the germline V gene (reference sequence).

This chain uses TRBV6-2 or TRBV6-3 with TRBJ2-1; D perhaps matches TRBD2 (6 bases). V was trimmed by 2 bases and J by 10 bases, leaving 18 bases between them. The V gene's germline CDR1 is MNHEY and CDR2 SVGEGT. CDR3 length: 15 residues. In DNA, the CDR3 is TGTGCCAGCAGTTACGGGGGAATAGCGGCGGGGGAGCAGTTCTTC. It yields the protein CASSYGGIAAGEQFF.

This clonotype was detected many times. The gene calls are TRBV12-3 or TRBV12-4 and TRBJ2-1; D possibly corresponds to TRBD1 (5 bases). The CDR3 runs 13 residues. Trimming left V 3 bases short and J 5 bases short, with 8 bases between. This CDR3 reads CASSFKGNNEQFF. CDR3 coding DNA: TGTGCCAGCAGTTTCAAGGGGAACAATGAGCAGTTCTTC.

This clonotype was seen only a few times. V is TRBV6-6 and J is TRBJ2-5; a weak D match, TRBD1 (6 bases). V was trimmed by 0 bases and J by 5 bases, leaving 13 bases between them. Looked up from germline, CDR1 is MNHNY and CDR2 is SVGAGI (reference sequence). The CDR3 is made up of 15 amino acids. In nucleotides, the CDR3 is TGTGCCAGCAGTTACTCGAACAGGGCTGTGGAGACCCAGTACTTC. Translation: CASSYSNRAVETQYF.